Listed below are T cell receptor beta chains from one sample, sequenced in a study of radiation and T cells in renal cell carcinoma. Profiling relied on immunoSEQ multiplex PCR, and the TCRdb table lists in-frame clones only, not all of them. The table records approximately 15,000 clones, over 60% of them present only once. Specimen: tumor tissue, collected from a patient whose treatment included radiotherapy and nephrectomy. These receptors were collected from an older woman with renal cell carcinoma. Each CDR3 is given with its conserved first and last residue. Fields, in order: V gene, CDR3 length, clone size, D gene, J gene, CDR3 DNA, CDR3 protein. The D gene is left open where the match is weak. Size is stated for part of the rows, as once, few or many counts, or as a class when the clone is expanded.

V gene: TRBV19; CDR3 length: 16; clone size: -; D gene: -; J gene: TRBJ1-4; CDR3 DNA: TGTGCCAGTAGTATGTACCTTGGGCCCCTGGGTGAAAAACTGTTTTTT; CDR3 protein: CASSMYLGPLGEKLFF
V gene: TRBV19; CDR3 length: 13; clone size: -; D gene: -; J gene: TRBJ1-2; CDR3 DNA: TGTGCCAGTACGCGGGGGGAATCTTATGGCTACACCTTC; CDR3 protein: CASTRGESYGYTF
V gene: TRBV2; CDR3 length: 13; clone size: once; D gene: -; J gene: TRBJ2-3; CDR3 DNA: TGTGCCAGCAGTCCCGATGACACAGATACGCAGTATTTT; CDR3 protein: CASSPDDTDTQYF
V gene: TRBV7-7; CDR3 length: 16; clone size: few; D gene: TRBD2; J gene: TRBJ2-3; CDR3 DNA: TGTGCCAGCAGCCTAGGGACTAGCGGGGGCACAGATACGCAGTATTTT; CDR3 protein: CASSLGTSGGTDTQYF
V gene: TRBV6-5; CDR3 length: 12; clone size: -; D gene: TRBD1; J gene: TRBJ2-7; CDR3 DNA: TGTGCCAGCAGGGACAGGAGCTACGAGCAGTACTTC; CDR3 protein: CASRDRSYEQYF
V gene: TRBV7-2; CDR3 length: 16; clone size: -; D gene: TRBD2; J gene: TRBJ2-5; CDR3 DNA: TGTGCCAGCAGCAAACCCGGACTAGCGGTTGGGGAGACCCAGTACTTC; CDR3 protein: CASSKPGLAVGETQYF
V gene: TRBV18; CDR3 length: 15; clone size: -; D gene: -; J gene: TRBJ1-3; CDR3 DNA: TGTGCCAGCTCCCCGAGGGGAACAGCTGGAAACACCATATATTTT; CDR3 protein: CASSPRGTAGNTIYF
V gene: TRBV2; CDR3 length: 16; clone size: -; D gene: -; J gene: TRBJ1-4; CDR3 DNA: TGTGCCAGCAGTGAAGCGGGGGGGATGCAATATGAAAAACTGTTTTTT; CDR3 protein: CASSEAGGMQYEKLFF
V gene: TRBV11-2; CDR3 length: 15; clone size: -; D gene: TRBD1; J gene: TRBJ1-2; CDR3 DNA: TGTGCCAGCAGCTCTCAACAGGGGGTTAGCTATGGCTACACCTTC; CDR3 protein: CASSSQQGVSYGYTF
V gene: TRBV7-2; CDR3 length: 19; clone size: -; D gene: -; J gene: TRBJ1-1; CDR3 DNA: TGTGCCAGCAGCTTAATGGAACAGAGTTATTTAGGTATGAACAGGGAAGCTTTCTTT; CDR3 protein: CASSLMEQSYLGMNREAFF
V gene: TRBV27; CDR3 length: 16; clone size: -; D gene: -; J gene: TRBJ2-7; CDR3 DNA: TGTGCCAGCAGCCCGGGCTGGGGCTCGGTCTCCTACGAGCAGTACTTC; CDR3 protein: CASSPGWGSVSYEQYF
V gene: TRBV4-1; CDR3 length: 16; clone size: few; D gene: TRBD1; J gene: TRBJ1-6; CDR3 DNA: TGCGCCAGCAGCCCGGCTACAGGGGCGTTCAGGTCACCCCTCCACTTT; CDR3 protein: CASSPATGAFRSPLHF
V gene: TRBV2; CDR3 length: 15; clone size: few; D gene: TRBD1; J gene: TRBJ1-1; CDR3 DNA: TGTGCCAGCAGCTTAGGACAGGGAGGGGTCACTGAAGCTTTCTTT; CDR3 protein: CASSLGQGGVTEAFF
V gene: TRBV7-8; CDR3 length: 13; clone size: -; D gene: -; J gene: TRBJ1-4; CDR3 DNA: TGTGCCAGCAGCTTTGGGTGGGAGGAAAAACTGTTTTTT; CDR3 protein: CASSFGWEEKLFF
V gene: TRBV19; CDR3 length: 13; clone size: few; D gene: -; J gene: TRBJ1-5; CDR3 DNA: TGTGCCAGTGCCTGGCCCTCCTTCCCAGTCCAGCATTTT; CDR3 protein: CASAWPSFPVQHF
V gene: TRBV27; CDR3 length: 13; clone size: few; D gene: -; J gene: TRBJ2-5; CDR3 DNA: TGTGCCAGCAGTTTTCAGGGGCGAGAGACCCAGTACTTC; CDR3 protein: CASSFQGRETQYF
V gene: TRBV10-3; CDR3 length: 16; clone size: -; D gene: -; J gene: TRBJ1-1; CDR3 DNA: TGTGCCATCAGTGAATATATGGGGGTTTCTAACACTGAAGCTTTCTTT; CDR3 protein: CAISEYMGVSNTEAFF
V gene: TRBV4-3; CDR3 length: 16; clone size: -; D gene: -; J gene: TRBJ2-1; CDR3 DNA: TGCGCCAGCAGCCAAGATTGGGGGGACCCCTACAATGAGCAGTTCTTC; CDR3 protein: CASSQDWGDPYNEQFF
V gene: TRBV7-9; CDR3 length: 13; clone size: -; D gene: -; J gene: TRBJ1-1; CDR3 DNA: TGTGCCAGCAGCTTAGACATAAGCACTGAAGCTTTCTTT; CDR3 protein: CASSLDISTEAFF
V gene: TRBV10-3; CDR3 length: 14; clone size: -; D gene: -; J gene: TRBJ1-1; CDR3 DNA: TGTGCCATCAGTGAGTCCCCGGGGAACACTGAAGCTTTCTTT; CDR3 protein: CAISESPGNTEAFF
V gene: TRBV14; CDR3 length: 18; clone size: -; D gene: TRBD2; J gene: TRBJ2-1; CDR3 DNA: TGTGCCAGCAGCTCCCGGACTAGCGGGAGGAGCTCCTACAATGAGCAGTTCTTC; CDR3 protein: CASSSRTSGRSSYNEQFF
V gene: TRBV6-1; CDR3 length: 10; clone size: few; D gene: -; J gene: TRBJ1-2; CDR3 DNA: TGTGCCACCCAGGAGGTTGGCTACACCTTC; CDR3 protein: CATQEVGYTF
V gene: TRBV27; CDR3 length: 17; clone size: -; D gene: TRBD1; J gene: TRBJ2-2; CDR3 DNA: TGTGCCAGCAGCGGTGTACGGGACAGGGGATTCCCCGGGGAGCTGTTTTTT; CDR3 protein: CASSGVRDRGFPGELFF
V gene: TRBV30; CDR3 length: 16; clone size: -; D gene: TRBD2; J gene: TRBJ2-7; CDR3 DNA: TGTGCCTGGACCGCCCCGGGACTAGCGGGAGTATACGAGCAGTACTTC; CDR3 protein: CAWTAPGLAGVYEQYF
V gene: TRBV7-9; CDR3 length: 15; clone size: -; D gene: -; J gene: TRBJ1-5; CDR3 DNA: TGTGCCAGCAGCCCACCGGGCCCACGGAATCAGCCCCAGCATTTT; CDR3 protein: CASSPPGPRNQPQHF
V gene: TRBV10-3; CDR3 length: 15; clone size: -; D gene: TRBD2; J gene: TRBJ2-1; CDR3 DNA: TGTGCCATCAGTCTAGGGGACTACCATTACAATGAGCAGTTCTTC; CDR3 protein: CAISLGDYHYNEQFF
V gene: TRBV27; CDR3 length: 15; clone size: once; D gene: TRBD1; J gene: TRBJ2-7; CDR3 DNA: TGTGCCAGCAGACTGGGGACAGGGGGCTTCAATGAGCAGTACTTC; CDR3 protein: CASRLGTGGFNEQYF
V gene: TRBV7-2; CDR3 length: 15; clone size: -; D gene: -; J gene: TRBJ2-2; CDR3 DNA: TGTGCCAGCAGCTTAATGGGGTTCGCTACCGGGGAGCTGTTTTTT; CDR3 protein: CASSLMGFATGELFF
V gene: TRBV4-2; CDR3 length: 15; clone size: few; D gene: -; J gene: TRBJ2-7; CDR3 DNA: TGTGCCAGCAGCCCTGCAGGGGTGGCCTCCTACGAGCAGTACTTC; CDR3 protein: CASSPAGVASYEQYF
V gene: TRBV5-1; CDR3 length: 14; clone size: few; D gene: -; J gene: TRBJ1-1; CDR3 DNA: TGCGCCAGCAGGCCCTCGGGGGACGACGCTGAAGCTTTCTTT; CDR3 protein: CASRPSGDDAEAFF
V gene: TRBV9; CDR3 length: 13; clone size: -; D gene: -; J gene: TRBJ2-2; CDR3 DNA: TGTGCCAGCAGCTTTCAGGGCGTCGGGGAGCTGTTTTTT; CDR3 protein: CASSFQGVGELFF
V gene: TRBV2; CDR3 length: 16; clone size: medium-sized; D gene: TRBD2; J gene: TRBJ2-1; CDR3 DNA: TGTGCCAGCAGTGGGCCGGGACTAGCAACCTACAATGAGCAGTTCTTC; CDR3 protein: CASSGPGLATYNEQFF
V gene: TRBV9; CDR3 length: 16; clone size: -; D gene: -; J gene: TRBJ2-2; CDR3 DNA: TGTGCCAGCAGCGCCGTGACCGGGACCACCACCGGGGAGCTGTTTTTT; CDR3 protein: CASSAVTGTTTGELFF
V gene: TRBV4-3; CDR3 length: 15; clone size: -; D gene: -; J gene: TRBJ2-1; CDR3 DNA: TGCGCCAGCAGCCAACCTGGACAGGGAGGGAATGAGCAGTTCTTC; CDR3 protein: CASSQPGQGGNEQFF
V gene: TRBV4-2; CDR3 length: 13; clone size: -; D gene: -; J gene: TRBJ2-7; CDR3 DNA: TGTGCCAGCAGCTCGGAACAGGGTTACGAGCAGTACTTC; CDR3 protein: CASSSEQGYEQYF
V gene: TRBV19; CDR3 length: 16; clone size: once; D gene: -; J gene: TRBJ1-2; CDR3 DNA: TGTGCCAGTAGTATAGCAATTACCCAACAGGGCGCTGGCTACACCTTC; CDR3 protein: CASSIAITQQGAGYTF
V gene: TRBV6-5; CDR3 length: 16; clone size: -; D gene: TRBD2; J gene: TRBJ2-1; CDR3 DNA: TGTGCCAGCAGTTATCAGCGGCGGGGGGGCCAAAATGAGCAGTTCTTC; CDR3 protein: CASSYQRRGGQNEQFF
V gene: TRBV2; CDR3 length: 14; clone size: -; D gene: -; J gene: TRBJ2-7; CDR3 DNA: TGTGCCAGCAGCTTCACGGGTTCATCCTACGAGCAGTACTTC; CDR3 protein: CASSFTGSSYEQYF
V gene: TRBV6-1; CDR3 length: 14; clone size: -; D gene: -; J gene: TRBJ1-2; CDR3 DNA: TGTGCCACCCGGACCGGGGCAGGGCGGAGTGGCTACACCTTC; CDR3 protein: CATRTGAGRSGYTF
V gene: TRBV27; CDR3 length: 15; clone size: large; D gene: TRBD2; J gene: TRBJ2-3; CDR3 DNA: TGTGCCAGCAGCCTGACTAGCGGGGGCACAGATACGCAGTATTTT; CDR3 protein: CASSLTSGGTDTQYF
V gene: TRBV4-1; CDR3 length: 14; clone size: -; D gene: TRBD1; J gene: TRBJ2-7; CDR3 DNA: TGCGCCAGCAGCCACCGACAGGGCGCCTACGAGCAGTACTTC; CDR3 protein: CASSHRQGAYEQYF
V gene: TRBV11-2; CDR3 length: 16; clone size: -; D gene: TRBD2; J gene: TRBJ2-3; CDR3 DNA: TGTGCCAGCAGCTTAGGCCTAGCGGGAGGGCCGCATACGCAGTATTTT; CDR3 protein: CASSLGLAGGPHTQYF
V gene: TRBV7-9; CDR3 length: 12; clone size: -; D gene: -; J gene: TRBJ1-2; CDR3 DNA: TGTGCCAGCAGCTTAGAGGCGGGAGGCTACACCTTC; CDR3 protein: CASSLEAGGYTF
V gene: TRBV6-4; CDR3 length: 15; clone size: -; D gene: -; J gene: TRBJ1-1; CDR3 DNA: TGTGCCAGCAGTGAAAGTGGGGGACGGGAAGGTGAAGCTTTCTTT; CDR3 protein: CASSESGGREGEAFF
V gene: TRBV6-6; CDR3 length: 16; clone size: -; D gene: TRBD2; J gene: TRBJ2-5; CDR3 DNA: TGTGCCAGTTTCCGGAGCGGGACCGATGGCCAAGAGACCCAGTACTTC; CDR3 protein: CASFRSGTDGQETQYF
V gene: TRBV29-1; CDR3 length: 15; clone size: -; D gene: TRBD2; J gene: TRBJ2-3; CDR3 DNA: TGCAGCCAGGGGACTAGCGGGGAGAATCTGGATACGCAGTATTTT; CDR3 protein: CSQGTSGENLDTQYF